This T cell receptor beta chain derives from a study of T cell changes during pregnancy in multiple sclerosis (dated by TCRdb to about 2019). About the study as a whole: The study examined how the T cell repertoire changed over the course of pregnancy in women with multiple sclerosis.

Including the terminal cysteine and phenylalanine, the CDR3 comprises 18 residues. Only CDR3 DNA remains: 54 bases, in frame from the first base. The CDR1 and CDR2 encoded by the germline V gene (reference sequence) are LNHDA and SQIVND. Germline trimming: 5 bases from V, 5 bases from J; junction bases outside gene matches: 15. The library was prepared using the immunoSEQ multiplex PCR assay. Here the immuneACCESS table is served through TCRdb, limited to in-frame sequences with V and J called. Missing clones are a known gap in these copies; in checked studies unresolved V genes cover under half, and the rest lacks a known reason. In all, the sample holds tens of thousands of clones, and 93% of those were seen once. Roughly 2.5% of the sample lies in the top ten. About this clone: The antigen this receptor binds is unknown. No base quality information exists; no much larger clone differs at one position.

Sequencing was performed on peripheral blood, taken in the second trimester of pregnancy. This sequence uses TRBV19 and TRBJ2-1; 10 of the junction bases match TRBD1. The receptor was isolated from a female donor with multiple sclerosis, enrolled in a pregnancy study. The DNA sequence is TGTGCCAGTAGTTTTACCCCGCCCGGGACAGGGGAACACAATGAGCAGTTCTTC. The translation is CASSFTPPGTGEHNEQFF.